This T cell receptor beta chain was identified during a study of shared clonotypes between healthy human individuals (dated by TCRdb to 2020 to 2022). Background on the whole study: A few men and two women, aged 18 to 49 years, made up the cohort. For each donor, CD4 naive and CD4 memory were each run on three plates, CD8 naive on two plates, and CD8 memory on one plate. To estimate repertoire size and how much clonotypes are shared between individuals, the study performed deep sequencing of blood TCR repertoires from 4 to 6 healthy adults. To increase sequencing depth and limit assay-specific biases, different laboratories used diverse techniques to prepare libraries and sequence TCR repertoires. Per donor, leukapheresis produced somewhere between about 0.9 and 9 billion PBMCs.

To note about this clone: The antigen this receptor binds is unknown. Nothing much larger sits one base from this clone, and base qualities are not available.

Donors were healthy HIV-negative adults with no recently reported acute infections or vaccinations. All donors were Caucasian adults living in Nashville, Tennessee, USA. CD4+ T cells were enriched by magnetic negative selection, after which naive cells were positively selected on CD45RA and the negative fraction was taken as the memory subset. After blood collection by leukapheresis, PBMCs were isolated using Ficoll-Histopaque density gradient centrifugation and then cryopreserved in the vapor phase of liquid nitrogen. Analytical flow cytometry was used to check the purity and quantity of every magnetically sorted T cell population. Genomic DNA was isolated from every sorted fraction and measured by UV absorbance on a Nanodrop 2000c. Using the deep immunoSEQ assay, multiplex PCR amplified TCR CDR3 regions from genomic DNA. Extracted genomic DNA from each cell subset was spread evenly across all wells of several immunoSEQ 96-well plates, with each plate serving as a replicate. Each replicate PCR for sorted subsets received about 180 ng genomic DNA, equal to roughly 30,000 T cell genomes. Purified libraries were measured with a Qubit 3.0 fluorometer, size-checked on a Bioanalyzer 2100, and measured again with the KAPA Library Quantification kit. Every immunoSEQ 96-well plate was sequenced on a separate single-read 150-cycle Illumina NextSeq 550 flow cell. Processing in the source paper ran as follows. Because the immunoSEQ output held only junctional sequences and lacked quality scores, the filtering could not match the filtering applied to full-length reads. Sequences were annotated with PyIR, a Python wrapper for IgBLAST v1.9, using IMGT germline references to assign V/J genes and CDR3. Reads were filtered out if the reads had weak V/J assignments (E-value above 1e-6), no CDR3, stop codons, out-of-frame junctions, or ambiguous translated residues. V3J clonotypes were defined by identical inferred V gene, J gene, and CDR3 amino acid sequence. To compute the percentage overlap between repertoires, the number of shared unique clonotypes was divided by the size of the smaller repertoire. Three approaches were used to assess repertoire richness: RTK rarefaction, the Chao1 estimator, and Recon v2.1 estimates of unobserved clonotypes. Generation probabilities for all TCRbeta clonotypes obtained by the gDNA method from a handful of donors were computed using OLGA. Held by TCRdb, this immuneACCESS table contains in-frame sequences only and omits some clones. Under half of the omission traces to an unresolved V gene where checked; the cause of the rest is unknown. V and J calls and clone size are as listed in that table; D and trimming were resolved from the DNA. This sample holds 850,000 to 1,200,000 clones; roughly 80% were observed only once. 1.4% to 1.5% of the sample goes to the ten largest clones.

What the study reported, not specific to this receptor: Clonotypes shared by all four sorted-subset donors showed higher generation probabilities than non-shared clonotypes. Sharing across a handful of donors was observed for approximately 5% of naive CD4, about 3.2% of naive CD8, 2% to 2.5% of memory CD4, and roughly 0.4% of memory CD8 clonotypes. The genetic and exposure-history diversity represented was limited by the small number of donors. Sampling was limited to blood, and TCR repertoires in tissue likely differ from TCR repertoires in blood. Pairwise subsampling led to the expectation that sequencing depth would affect the degree of clonotype sharing among donors. Estimated clonotype richness was generally larger for naive than for memory subsets. Even with the large sequencing depth, rarefaction of the sorted-subset datasets indicated that sequencing was incomplete.

Material: memory CD4+ T cells sorted from blood. The cell subset or site label, read with the paper, signifies: CD45RA-negative fraction. This TCR came from a man younger than 30 in good health.

In nucleotide form, the sequence is TGTGCCAGCAGCTTACAGGGAACGGTCGGGGCCAACGTCCTGACTTTC. Translated, this gives CASSLQGTVGANVLTF. The sequence is built from TRBV7-9 and TRBJ2-6; possibly the D gene is TRBD1, per 5 matching bases. The CDR3, cysteine through phenylalanine, is 16 amino acids long. Left in the record is the CDR3 DNA by itself, 48 bases read in frame from the first base. Taken from the germline V gene (reference sequence), the CDR1 and CDR2 loops are SEHNR and FQNEAQ. V is pared back by 2 bases and J by 4 bases, with 12 bases lying between the germline termini.